The rows below give T cell receptor beta chains drawn from one sample of a study of shared clonotypes between healthy human individuals. Produced via immunoSEQ multiplex PCR; TCRdb's table is partial and in-frame only. This sample has 2 million to 2.5 million clones, with 85% to 95% found just once. Source material: naive CD4+ T cells sorted from blood. The receptors were sampled from a man younger than 35 in good health. Both conserved end residues are part of each CDR3. A D gene is named only where the DNA matches it firmly. Not every row has a clone size; where given, it reads once, few, many or a size class.

CDR3nt: TGCGCCAGCAGCCAAGATCGCAGGGACTCCTACGAGCAGTACTTC
CDR3aa: CASSQDRRDSYEQYF
j_gene: TRBJ2-7
v_gene: TRBV4-3
d_gene: NA
abundance: NA

CDR3nt: TGTGCCAGCAGTGTCTCCGGGACTAGCGGTTACAATGAGCAGTTCTTC
CDR3aa: CASSVSGTSGYNEQFF
j_gene: TRBJ2-1
v_gene: TRBV6-1
d_gene: TRBD2
abundance: NA

CDR3nt: TGTGCCAGCAGCCCGCCCGAGGGGGCTTTTAACTATGGCTACACCTTC
CDR3aa: CASSPPEGAFNYGYTF
j_gene: TRBJ1-2
v_gene: TRBV7-2
d_gene: TRBD1
abundance: NA

CDR3nt: TGTGCCAGCAAATCGGGGACAGTACCTGCAAGGACCCAGTACTTC
CDR3aa: CASKSGTVPARTQYF
j_gene: TRBJ2-5
v_gene: TRBV6-1
d_gene: TRBD1
abundance: NA

CDR3nt: TGTGCCTGGAGTGTAATCGGCAGGGAGCAGTTCTTC
CDR3aa: CAWSVIGREQFF
j_gene: TRBJ2-1
v_gene: TRBV30
d_gene: NA
abundance: NA

CDR3nt: TGTGCCTGGAGCCTCCGGGCCTACCCAATTCACACGGATACGCAGTATTTT
CDR3aa: CAWSLRAYPIHTDTQYF
j_gene: TRBJ2-3
v_gene: TRBV30
d_gene: NA
abundance: NA

CDR3nt: TGCGCCAGCAGCTCGGGACTCCACTACAATGAGCAGTTCTTC
CDR3aa: CASSSGLHYNEQFF
j_gene: TRBJ2-1
v_gene: TRBV5-1
d_gene: NA
abundance: NA

CDR3nt: TGTGCCAGCAGCAGCGGGACACAACGCACCGGGGAGCTGTTTTTT
CDR3aa: CASSSGTQRTGELFF
j_gene: TRBJ2-2
v_gene: TRBV5-4
d_gene: NA
abundance: NA

CDR3nt: TGTGCCAGCACCAAAACGGGGGTCTATGGCTACACCTTC
CDR3aa: CASTKTGVYGYTF
j_gene: TRBJ1-2
v_gene: TRBV6-5
d_gene: NA
abundance: NA

CDR3nt: TGTGCCAGCACCATAAGGGGGGGGTCTGATACGCAGTATTTT
CDR3aa: CASTIRGGSDTQYF
j_gene: TRBJ2-3
v_gene: TRBV2
d_gene: NA
abundance: NA

CDR3nt: TGTGCCAGCAGTTACCGGACAGGGCCTAATTCACCCCTCCACTTT
CDR3aa: CASSYRTGPNSPLHF
j_gene: TRBJ1-6
v_gene: TRBV6-5
d_gene: TRBD1
abundance: NA

CDR3nt: TGTGCCAGCAGTTCTCCGGGACAGGGGACCGGGGAGCTGTTTTTT
CDR3aa: CASSSPGQGTGELFF
j_gene: TRBJ2-2
v_gene: TRBV28
d_gene: TRBD1
abundance: once

CDR3nt: TGTGCCAGCAGCACGGGACGGTGGAATCAAGAGACCCAGTACTTC
CDR3aa: CASSTGRWNQETQYF
j_gene: TRBJ2-5
v_gene: TRBV5-8
d_gene: NA
abundance: NA

CDR3nt: TGTGCCAGCAGCCCACTCGCGGGGGTCGTAAATTCACCCCTCCACTTT
CDR3aa: CASSPLAGVVNSPLHF
j_gene: TRBJ1-6
v_gene: TRBV7-9
d_gene: NA
abundance: NA

CDR3nt: TGTGCCAGTAGTAGGGACAGTTCAGCCTATGGCTACACCTTC
CDR3aa: CASSRDSSAYGYTF
j_gene: TRBJ1-2
v_gene: TRBV19
d_gene: TRBD1
abundance: NA

CDR3nt: TGTGCCAGCAGCTTAGATCTGACAGATACGCAGTATTTT
CDR3aa: CASSLDLTDTQYF
j_gene: TRBJ2-3
v_gene: TRBV7-3
d_gene: NA
abundance: NA

CDR3nt: TGCGCCAGCAGCTTGGCGGCTAGCGGGAGGAGCGAGCAGTACTTC
CDR3aa: CASSLAASGRSEQYF
j_gene: TRBJ2-7
v_gene: TRBV5-1
d_gene: TRBD2
abundance: NA

CDR3nt: TGTGCCAGCAGCTTAGGGGGGCCTAATTCACCCCTCCACTTT
CDR3aa: CASSLGGPNSPLHF
j_gene: TRBJ1-6
v_gene: TRBV7-2
d_gene: NA
abundance: NA

CDR3nt: TGTGCCAGCAGCCGTACAAATACCCTCCAAGAGACCCAGTACTTC
CDR3aa: CASSRTNTLQETQYF
j_gene: TRBJ2-5
v_gene: TRBV4-2
d_gene: NA
abundance: NA

CDR3nt: TGTGCCAGCAGCTTAAATGTGGCCCGGGGCCACTTCTCCTACGAGCAGTACTTC
CDR3aa: CASSLNVARGHFSYEQYF
j_gene: TRBJ2-7
v_gene: TRBV7-8
d_gene: NA
abundance: NA

CDR3nt: TGCGCCAGCAGCTTGGGGCGCGGGGGATCCAGCACAGATACGCAGTATTTT
CDR3aa: CASSLGRGGSSTDTQYF
j_gene: TRBJ2-3
v_gene: TRBV5-1
d_gene: TRBD2
abundance: NA

CDR3nt: TGCGCCAGCAGCCAAGCCGGGACAGGGGCCTACGAGCAGTACTTC
CDR3aa: CASSQAGTGAYEQYF
j_gene: TRBJ2-7
v_gene: TRBV4-1
d_gene: TRBD1
abundance: NA

CDR3nt: TGCGCCAGTGGGACAGGGTTTTTATCCGGGGAGCTGTTTTTT
CDR3aa: CASGTGFLSGELFF
j_gene: TRBJ2-2
v_gene: TRBV10-1
d_gene: TRBD1
abundance: NA

CDR3nt: TGTGCCAGCAGCTTAGCGACCGAGTCCCCCACCAAGTACTTC
CDR3aa: CASSLATESPTKYF
j_gene: TRBJ2-5
v_gene: TRBV7-9
d_gene: NA
abundance: NA

CDR3nt: TGTGCCAGCACCTTAGATCGGGGGCGGGGCACTGAAGCTTTCTTT
CDR3aa: CASTLDRGRGTEAFF
j_gene: TRBJ1-1
v_gene: TRBV27
d_gene: NA
abundance: once

CDR3nt: TGTGCCAGCAGCTTAGCGGGAATCTATGGCTACACCTTC
CDR3aa: CASSLAGIYGYTF
j_gene: TRBJ1-2
v_gene: TRBV7-2
d_gene: NA
abundance: NA

CDR3nt: TGTGCCAGCAGCTTACAGGGAGGTCAGCCCCAGCATTTT
CDR3aa: CASSLQGGQPQHF
j_gene: TRBJ1-5
v_gene: TRBV7-9
d_gene: NA
abundance: NA